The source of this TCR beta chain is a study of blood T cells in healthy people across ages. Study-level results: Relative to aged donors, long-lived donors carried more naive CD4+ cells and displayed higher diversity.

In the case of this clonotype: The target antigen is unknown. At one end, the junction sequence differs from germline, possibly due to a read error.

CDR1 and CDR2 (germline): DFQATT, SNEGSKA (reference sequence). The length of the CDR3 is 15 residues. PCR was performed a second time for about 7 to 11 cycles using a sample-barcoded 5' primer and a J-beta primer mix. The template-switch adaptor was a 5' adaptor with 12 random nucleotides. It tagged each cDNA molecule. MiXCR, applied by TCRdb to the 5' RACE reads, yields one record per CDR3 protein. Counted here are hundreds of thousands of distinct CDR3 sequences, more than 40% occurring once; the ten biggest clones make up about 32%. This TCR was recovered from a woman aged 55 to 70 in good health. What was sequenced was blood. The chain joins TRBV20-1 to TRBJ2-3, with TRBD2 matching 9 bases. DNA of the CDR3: TGCAGTCCTAGTGGGATAGCGGGGGCCACAGATACGCAGTATTTT. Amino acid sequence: CSPSGIAGATDTQYF.